This entry lists 27 T cell receptor beta chains sequenced from one sample in a study of regulatory T cells in long-lasting Graves disease. Arm-PCR of CDR3 regions with iRepertoire HTBI primers generated TCR beta libraries. TCRdb called the multiplex PCR reads again in MiXCR, with one record for every CDR3 protein. The sample lists 350,000 to 500,000 distinct CDR3 sequences, 14% occurring once. Time point described: newly diagnosed GD, antithyroid drugs for less than 3 months. TCR sequences were obtained from RNA taken from PBMCs. The sample also formed part of further work on T cells in Graves' hyperthyroidism and ophthalmopathy.

Source: peripheral blood mononuclear cells (PBMCs), taken at new diagnosis, from a patient treated with antithyroid drugs. The receptor source for this set is a woman between 45 and 65 years old with Graves disease.

DNA for the CDR3: TGTGCCAGCAGCTATGGGACTAGCGGACCCTACGAGCAGTACTTC. As protein: CASSYGTSGPYEQYF. The chain combines TRBV6-9 with TRBJ2-7; 11 bases agree with TRBD2. This CDR3 is 15 amino acids long. Germline values: CDR1 MNHGY, CDR2 SVAAGI. J was trimmed by 2 bases and V by 6 bases; bases with no gene match: 6.

The chain joins TRBV4-1 to TRBJ2-2; D unclear. The V gene lost 0 bases and the J gene lost 8 bases, with 13 bases spanning the gap. From germline, CDR1 is MGHRA and CDR2 YSYEKL. The CDR3 runs to 15 residues. Here the CDR3 reads CASSQEGWGTGELFF. CDR3 DNA sequence: TGCGCCAGCAGCCAAGAAGGGTGGGGTACAGGGGAGCTGTTTTTT.

For this clonotype: It may be a read error: a sequence one base away is much more abundant. The chain employs TRBV20-1 and TRBJ2-5; D might be TRBD2 (5 bases). This CDR3 comprises 16 residues. The V end was cut by 5 bases, the J end by 5 bases, with 24 bases between. Germline CDR1 is DFQATT and CDR2 is SNEGSKA (reference sequence). Written as DNA, the CDR3 is TGCAGTGCTCAAAGGAATCCCGGGGTCAAATGGGAGACCCAGTACTTC. Protein: CSAQRNPGVKWETQYF.

The chain is built from TRBV11-2 and TRBJ2-5, with D possibly being TRBD2 (5 bases). Germline CDR1 is SGHAT and CDR2 is FQNNGV. The CDR3 is 13 residues long. V was clipped by 5 bases and J by 5 bases, with 12 bases between them. The CDR3 is CASSQEGLETQYF. The CDR3 DNA reads as TGTGCCAGCAGCCAAGAAGGACTGGAGACCCAGTACTTC.

This clonotype was counted between two and nine times. The chain recombines TRBV19 with TRBJ1-4, with no clear D. Germline V lookup: CDR1 LNHDA, CDR2 SQIVND (reference sequence). Trimming shortened V by 6 bases and J by 11 bases, and 16 bases separated the two germline ends. CDR3 length: 13 amino acids. CDR3 residues: CASRPGLLGKLFF. The CDR3, as DNA: TGTGCCAGTAGACCCGGGCTCCTCGGGAAACTGTTTTTT.

The chain uses TRBV6-1 and TRBJ2-1; D is undetermined. The CDR3 consists of 12 residues. V was trimmed by 1 base and J by 5 bases, leaving 3 bases between them. The germline CDR1 and CDR2 sequences are MNHNS and SASEGT. CDR3 residues: CASSEDDNEQFF. The CDR3 DNA sequence: TGTGCCAGCAGTGAAGACGACAATGAGCAGTTCTTC.

This clonotype occurred a few times. This chain uses TRBV9 with TRBJ2-2, with 11 bases aligning to TRBD1. Per germline, CDR1 SGDLS and CDR2 YYNGEE. The CDR3 spans 17 residues. V lost 0 bases to trimming and J lost 6 bases; unmatched junction nucleotides: 7. CDR3 region: CASSVEVRTGGPGELFF. The CDR3, as DNA: TGTGCCAGCAGCGTAGAAGTCAGGACAGGGGGCCCCGGGGAGCTGTTTTTT.

This clonotype occurred many times. The rearrangement uses TRBV2 and TRBJ2-5; D remains ambiguous. CDR1 is SNHLY and CDR2 is FYNNEI in the germline V gene. Trimming took 4 bases from V and 5 from J, leaving 11 bases between them. The CDR3 runs to 13 residues. CDR3 sequence (DNA): TGTGCCAGCAGTGTTGATAGCTTGGAGACCCAGTACTTC. Translation gives CASSVDSLETQYF. Variable domain in full (rest from reference TRBV2 and TRBJ2-5): EPEVTQTPSHQVTQMGQEVILRCVPISNHLYFYWYRQILGQKVEFLVSFYNNEISEKSEIFDDQFSVERPDGSNFTLKIRSTKLEDSAMYFCASSVDSLETQYFGPGTRLLVL.

This clonotype was found many times. The genes are TRBV11-2 and TRBJ2-7; TRBD1 might be the D (6 bases). The CDR3 sequence is 16 residues long. Per the germline V gene, CDR1 is SGHAT and CDR2 is FQNNGV. V was shortened by 5 bases and J by 1 base, with 18 bases between the two germline ends. CDR3 sequence: CASSTSWTVFSYEQYF. The CDR3 DNA is TGTGCCAGCAGCACATCCTGGACAGTTTTTTCCTACGAGCAGTACTTC.

This clonotype has at least ten counts. The chain is built from TRBV7-3 and TRBJ2-1; D unclear. Trimming stripped 6 bases from V and 2 bases from J, with 14 bases between. The CDR3 has 15 residues. Germline V gives CDR1 SGHTA, CDR2 FQGTGA. The CDR3 DNA is TGTGCCAGCAGGTTAGGGCGGACCCCCTACAATGAGCAGTTCTTC. Encoded protein: CASRLGRTPYNEQFF.

This clonotype appeared once. The chain has TRBV5-1 and TRBJ1-1, with D maybe TRBD1 (5 bases). V dropped 5 bases and J dropped 12 bases, with 14 bases sitting between them. This CDR3 has 11 residues. Germline V lookup: CDR1 SGHRS, CDR2 YFSETQ. CDR3 residues: CASSSDNLSFF. The CDR3 coding sequence is TGCGCCAGCAGTTCGGACAACCTGTCTTTCTTT.

Comments on this clonotype: The CDR3 ends on some other residue instead of the conserved phenylalanine or tryptophan, so this is likely a read error. The chain recombines TRBV28 with TRBJ1-5, with D uncertain. V was clipped by 10 bases and J by 1 base, with 32 bases between them. Germline values: CDR1 MDHEN, CDR2 SYDVKM. There are 20 residues in the CDR3. The DNA for the CDR3 is TGTGCCACCAGCTATTCAATTAGACTTGCGCGGCCACTAAGCAATCAGCCCCAGCATTGT. This translates into CATSYSIRLARPLSNQPQHC.

Only a few counts were recorded for this clonotype. This chain joins TRBV5-6 and TRBJ1-2; no reliable D call. Deletions cut 7 bases from V and 8 bases from J, with 15 bases between. The CDR3 totals 12 residues. Germline CDR1 SGHDT, CDR2 YYEEEE. The CDR3 region has the DNA TGTGCCAGCCGGCAGATAGGGTACGGCTACACCTTC. Encoded protein: CASRQIGYGYTF.

In this sample, this clonotype turned up many times. V is TRBV6-2 or TRBV6-3 and J is TRBJ2-3, with D possibly being TRBD2 (6 bases). Germline CDR1 and CDR2: MNHEY and SVGEGT. The length of the CDR3 is 16 residues. Deletions cut 2 bases from V and 1 base from J, with 13 bases between. The CDR3 coding sequence is TGTGCCAGCAGTTACCGTCGGTCTAGCGGCACAGATACGCAGTATTTT. It encodes CASSYRRSSGTDTQYF.

In the case of this clonotype: An end of the junction differs from the germline gene, which may be a read error. The chain carries TRBV7-9 and TRBJ2-1; TRBD1 or TRBD2 may be the D gene (5 bases each). CDR3 size: 18 residues. The germline V gene encodes CDR1 SEHNR and CDR2 FQNEAQ (reference sequence). In DNA, the CDR3 is TGTGCCAGCAGCTTAGTAATTAGGGTAGGGACCGCCTACAGTGAGCAGTTCTTC. The encoded protein is CASSLVIRVGTAYSEQFF.

Many counts were recorded for this clonotype. The chain uses TRBV28 and TRBJ1-4; D is unresolved. Germline CDR1 MDHEN, CDR2 SYDVKM. V was shortened by 5 bases and J by 4 bases, with 8 bases between the two germline ends. The CDR3 is 13 residues long. CDR3 protein: CASSDGGNEKLFF. DNA for the CDR3: TGTGCCAGCAGTGACGGAGGTAATGAAAAACTGTTTTTT.

This clonotype was seen only a few times. This chain uses TRBV27 with TRBJ2-7, with 12 bases lining up with TRBD2. This CDR3 is 15 amino acids long. The germline V gene has CDR1 MNHEY and CDR2 SMNVEV (reference sequence). V lost 5 bases, J lost 1 base, and 3 bases stayed unmatched. The chain's CDR3 is CASSIGLAGSYEQYF. The CDR3 region has the DNA TGTGCCAGCAGTATCGGACTAGCGGGATCCTACGAGCAGTACTTC.

This clonotype has ten or more counts. The V and J genes are TRBV7-9 and TRBJ1-1, with D unclear. The CDR3 length is 14 residues. From germline, CDR1 is SEHNR and CDR2 FQNEAQ (reference sequence). Trimming left V 1 base short and J 1 base short, with 7 bases between. In nucleotides, the CDR3 is TGTGCCAGCAGCTTAGGGACGGAGAACACTGAAGCTTTCTTT. Protein sequence: CASSLGTENTEAFF. The complete variable domain, with remaining parts taken from reference TRBV7-9 and TRBJ1-1, reads DTGVSQNPRHKITKRGQNVTFRCDPISEHNRLYWYRQTLGQGPEFLTYFQNEAQLEKSRLLSDRFSAERPKGSFSTLEIQRTEQGDSAMYLCASSLGTENTEAFFGQGTRLTVV.

In its sample, this clonotype was seen many times. The V and J genes are TRBV6-5 and TRBJ1-5, with 7 bases identical to TRBD1. There are 19 residues in the CDR3. The germline CDR1 and CDR2 sequences are MNHEY and SVGAGI. Trimming took 3 bases from V and 0 from J; bases not matched to a gene: 14. The DNA for the CDR3 is TGTGCCAGCAGTTATGGCCGGGGACAGCTTAGATATAGCAATCAGCCCCAGCATTTT. It yields the protein CASSYGRGQLRYSNQPQHF.

This clonotype was seen repeatedly, ten times or more. V gene TRBV5-1 combines with J gene TRBJ1-1; possible D gene TRBD1, 5 bases. V gave up 4 bases and J gave up 4 bases, with 14 bases separating them. Germline-derived CDR1 and CDR2 are SGHRS and YFSETQ. The CDR3 contains 14 residues. DNA of the CDR3: TGCGCCAGCAGCAACTCGGGGGTACGCACTGAAGCTTTCTTT. Protein: CASSNSGVRTEAFF. The full variable domain, in which reference TRBV5-1 and TRBJ1-1 provide the parts outside the CDR3, is KAGVTQTPRYLIKTRGQQVTLSCSPISGHRSVSWYQQTPGQGLQFLFEYFSETQRNKGNFPGRFSGRQFSNSRSEMNVSTLELGDSALYLCASSNSGVRTEAFFGQGTRLTVV.

This clonotype was counted ten times or more. The J gene is TRBJ2-2, the V gene TRBV7-6; D gene ambiguous. The CDR3 is 13 amino acids. Germline CDR1 and CDR2: SGHVS and FNYEAQ. Trimming stripped 5 bases from V and 7 bases from J, with 11 bases between. For the CDR3, the DNA is TGTGCCAGCAGCATACGGGCAGGCGGGGAGCTGTTTTTT. Its protein product is CASSIRAGGELFF.

This clonotype was detected many times. The V gene is TRBV3-1, the J gene TRBJ1-1, with D possibly TRBD1 on 5 matching bases. V was shortened by 1 base and J by 4 bases, with 13 bases between the two germline ends. This CDR3 has 15 amino acids. From germline, CDR1 is LGHDT and CDR2 YNNKEL (reference sequence). The CDR3 bases are TGTGCCAGCAGCCAAGGGGGGATATCGGGCACTGAAGCTTTCTTT. Translated, it gives CASSQGGISGTEAFF.

Details on this clonotype: With a much larger clone just one base away, this may be a read error. In DNA, the CDR3 is TGTGCCAGCTCACGAGGAAGTTTCTCCTACGAGCAGTACTTC. Translated, it gives CASSRGSFSYEQYF. The chain joins TRBV18 to TRBJ2-7; the D is unclear. The CDR3 runs to 14 residues. Germline loops: CDR1 KGHSH, CDR2 LQKENI. V lost 4 bases and J 0 bases, leaving 10 bases between the germline ends.

Only a few counts were recorded for this clonotype. The chain has TRBV6-1 and TRBJ2-7; D remains ambiguous. This CDR3 has 13 residues. V was cut by 7 bases and J by 0 bases, with 10 bases left in between. From germline, CDR1 is MNHNS and CDR2 SASEGT. The CDR3 region is CASIADGSYEQYF. For the CDR3, the DNA is TGTGCCAGCATCGCGGACGGCTCCTACGAGCAGTACTTC.

This clonotype was observed at least ten times. V gene TRBV12-3 or TRBV12-4 combines with J gene TRBJ2-7; 13 nucleotides agree with TRBD2. The CDR3 loop spans 15 amino acids. Trimming removed 6 bases from V and 3 bases from J; junction bases left unmatched: 5. The CDR3 is CASRPWTSGGYEQYF. The CDR3 DNA is TGTGCCAGCAGACCATGGACTAGCGGGGGCTACGAGCAGTACTTC.

J is TRBJ1-4 and V is TRBV3-1; D may be TRBD1 (5 bases). Trimming shortened V by 0 bases and J by 2 bases, and 7 bases separated the two germline ends. The CDR3 has 15 amino acids. Germline CDR1 and CDR2: LGHDT and YNNKEL (reference sequence). The CDR3 region has the DNA TGTGCCAGCAGCCAAGATTGGGGGACTAATGAAAAACTGTTTTTT. Translating it yields CASSQDWGTNEKLFF. Full variable domain (rest looked up from reference TRBV3-1 and TRBJ1-4): DTAVSQTPKYLVTQMGNDKSIKCEQNLGHDTMYWYKQDSKKFLKIMFSYNNKELIINETVPNRFSPKSPDKAHLNLHINSLELGDSAVYFCASSQDWGTNEKLFFGSGTQLSVL.

This clonotype was recorded many times. DNA for the CDR3: TGTGCCAGCAGCTTACGACCCGGGAACACCGGGGAGCTGTTTTTT. It specifies CASSLRPGNTGELFF. The V and J genes are TRBV7-3 and TRBJ2-2; D not resolved. Germline V gene lookup returns CDR1 SGHTA and CDR2 FQGTGA. The CDR3 has 15 amino acids. V was trimmed by 2 bases and J by 1 base, leaving 8 bases between them.